These T cell receptor beta chains were read from a single sample in a study of cytomegalovirus exposure and HLA in healthy donors. Libraries were prepared by immunoSEQ multiplex PCR; TCRdb keeps only in-frame clonotypes and omits some of them. The sample contains some 92,000 clones, around 75% of which appear only once. The source material was PBMCs. The receptors stem from a man aged 18 to 29 in good health and CMV-seropositive. Both conserved end residues are part of each CDR3. D genes are given only for firm matches. The size entry is marked missing in some rows and otherwise reads once, few, many or a size class.

TRBV5-8	.	TRBJ2-7	.	CASSRSYEQYF	TGTGCCAGCAGCCGGAGCTACGAGCAGTACTTC
TRBV7-3	.	TRBJ2-7	TRBD1	CASSLLGDSYEQYF	TGTGCCAGCAGCTTACTAGGGGACAGCTACGAGCAGTACTTC
TRBV7-8	.	TRBJ2-7	.	CASSPVTYEQYF	TGTGCCAGCTCCCCGGTAACCTACGAGCAGTACTTC
TRBV11-2	.	TRBJ1-1	.	CASSLRTGMNTEAFF	TGTGCCAGCAGCTTAAGAACAGGGATGAACACTGAAGCTTTCTTT
TRBV27	.	TRBJ2-1	TRBD2	CASSLAGGPYNEQFF	TGTGCCAGCAGTTTAGCGGGGGGGCCCTACAATGAGCAGTTCTTC
TRBV28	once	TRBJ2-1	TRBD2	CASISGGNYNEQFF	TGTGCCAGCATTAGCGGGGGGAACTACAATGAGCAGTTCTTC
TRBV19	few	TRBJ1-2	.	CASSIPYSGYTF	TGTGCCAGTAGTATACCCTACAGTGGCTACACCTTC
TRBV28	few	TRBJ1-6	TRBD1	CASRRQGSNSPLHF	TGTGCCAGCAGACGACAGGGAAGTAATTCACCCCTCCACTTT
TRBV5-1	once	TRBJ2-6	.	CASSYRAGANVLTF	TGCGCCAGCAGTTACAGGGCTGGGGCCAACGTCCTGACTTTC
TRBV2	few	TRBJ2-7	TRBD1	CASNWVGQGGEQYF	TGTGCCAGCAACTGGGTCGGACAGGGTGGGGAGCAGTACTTC
TRBV4-1	.	TRBJ2-1	TRBD1	CASSQEGDSNNEQFF	TGCGCCAGCAGCCAAGAAGGGGACAGCAACAATGAGCAGTTCTTC
TRBV5-1	.	TRBJ1-1	TRBD1	CASSLGQGAGAFF	TGCGCCAGCAGCTTGGGACAGGGGGCCGGAGCTTTCTTT
TRBV2	.	TRBJ1-1	.	CATWGPLEDEAFF	TGTGCCACCTGGGGGCCCCTCGAAGATGAAGCTTTCTTT
TRBV27	once	TRBJ2-1	TRBD1	CASSHPGTALHYEQFF	TGTGCCAGCAGTCACCCAGGGACAGCCCTTCATTATGAGCAGTTCTTC
TRBV30	few	TRBJ2-5	.	CAWSIKETQYF	TGTGCCTGGAGTATTAAAGAGACCCAGTACTTC
TRBV7-2	.	TRBJ1-5	TRBD1	CASSAQTGRNQPQHF	TGTGCCAGCAGCGCCCAGACAGGGCGCAATCAGCCCCAGCATTTT
TRBV9	.	TRBJ1-5	.	CASSVEEQPQHF	TGTGCCAGCAGCGTAGAAGAGCAGCCCCAGCATTTT
TRBV5-4	.	TRBJ1-1	.	CASSGRGTEAFF	TGTGCCAGCAGCGGCAGGGGCACTGAAGCTTTCTTT
TRBV27	.	TRBJ1-1	.	CASSLLGRMNTEAFF	TGTGCCAGCAGTTTGCTTGGTAGAATGAACACTGAAGCTTTCTTT
TRBV2	.	TRBJ1-5	TRBD1	CASRDRGVQPQHF	TGTGCCAGCAGGGACAGGGGAGTTCAGCCCCAGCATTTT
TRBV29-1	.	TRBJ1-2	.	CSVGALSNYGYTF	TGCAGCGTTGGAGCACTTTCTAACTATGGCTACACCTTC
TRBV6-1	few	TRBJ2-5	.	CASSEEGGPVETQYF	TGTGCCAGCAGCGAGGAGGGGGGGCCCGTAGAGACCCAGTACTTC
TRBV4-1	.	TRBJ2-1	.	CASSQRSASDEQFF	TGCGCCAGCAGCCAGAGGTCCGCGAGCGATGAGCAGTTCTTC